What follows is one TCR beta chain and its context. These data are taken from a study of lymphopenia after photon versus proton radiotherapy. CDR3 size: 14 residues. The germline gives CDR1 SGHDT, CDR2 YYEEEE. Trimming took 0 bases from V and 1 from J, leaving 4 bases between them. The assay was immunoSEQ multiplex PCR, and TCRdb's table has in-frame clones only and misses some. This sample has about 16,000 clones, with about 85% found just once. The genes are TRBV5-6 and TRBJ2-2, with D unresolved. This receptor was taken from a woman aged 60-75 years with cholangiocarcinoma. Some clones in this sample may be carry-over from other donors' samples. The specimen was peripheral blood, collected from a patient treated with proton-based radiotherapy. CDR3 amino acids: CASSLAENTGELFF. The DNA for the CDR3 is TGTGCCAGCAGCTTGGCAGAGAACACCGGGGAGCTGTTTTTT.